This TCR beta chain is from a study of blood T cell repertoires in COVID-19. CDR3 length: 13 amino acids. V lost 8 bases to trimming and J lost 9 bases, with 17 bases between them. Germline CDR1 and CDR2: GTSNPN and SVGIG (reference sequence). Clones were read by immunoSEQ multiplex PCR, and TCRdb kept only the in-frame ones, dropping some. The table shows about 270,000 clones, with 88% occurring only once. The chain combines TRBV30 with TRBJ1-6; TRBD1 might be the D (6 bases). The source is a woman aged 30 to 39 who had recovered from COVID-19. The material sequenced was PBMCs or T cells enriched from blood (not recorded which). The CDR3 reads CAAFARGGSPLHF. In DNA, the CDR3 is TGTGCCGCATTTGCCAGGGGTGGTTCACCCCTCCACTTT.